These 22 T cell receptor beta chains originate from one sample sequenced in a study of technical replicates of blood from a handful of donors. Clones were read by immunoSEQ multiplex PCR, and TCRdb kept only the in-frame ones, dropping some. The sample lists under 85,000 clones, approximately 86% occurring once. The sequenced material came from PBMCs. All receptors come from a human donor in good health. Some clones in this sample may be carry-over from other donors' samples.

In this sample, this clone turned up once. The J gene is TRBJ1-1, the V gene TRBV19; 7 positions match TRBD1. Germline lookup yields CDR1 LNHDA and CDR2 SQIVND (reference sequence). This CDR3 region has 15 residues. Trimming took 5 bases from V and 2 from J; bases not matched to a gene: 8. This chain's CDR3 is CASSGATGPNTEAFF. For the CDR3, the DNA is TGTGCCAGTAGTGGTGCGACAGGGCCAAACACTGAAGCTTTCTTT.

A few counts support this clone. CDR3 amino acids: CASSDEKNTEAFF. CDR3 DNA sequence: TGTGCCAGCAGTGATGAGAAGAACACTGAAGCTTTCTTT. This sequence joins TRBV2 and TRBJ1-1, with unresolved D. CDR3 length: 13 residues. The germline CDR1 and CDR2 sequences are SNHLY and FYNNEI. V was clipped by 3 bases and J by 1 base, with 6 bases between them.

The chain links TRBV2 to TRBJ2-2; 11 bases align to TRBD2. In germline, CDR1 is SNHLY, CDR2 FYNNEI. The J segment lost 7 bases and the V segment lost 3 bases, leaving 7 bases of the junction unmatched. CDR3 length equals 16 residues. The CDR3 bases are TGTGCCAGCAGTGATTCTAGCGGGAGGTTGGGCGGGGAGCTGTTTTTT. Its translation: CASSDSSGRLGGELFF.

This chain links TRBV5-6 with TRBJ1-2; maybe TRBD1 (5 bases). Germline V gene data show CDR1 as SGHDT and CDR2 as YYEEEE. This CDR3 comprises 16 residues. V was trimmed by 0 bases and J by 4 bases, leaving 16 bases between them. CDR3 DNA: TGTGCCAGCAGCTTGGCGGGGGAAGGGCTAGGCTATGGCTACACCTTC. Protein: CASSLAGEGLGYGYTF.

The CDR3 DNA is TGCGCCAGCAGCTGGGGGGGACCGAACTACGAGCAGTACTTC. This sequence encodes CASSWGGPNYEQYF. The chain joins TRBV5-1 to TRBJ2-7, with 7 bases matching TRBD2. The V and J ends lost 3 bases and 3 bases, in that order; junction bases with no gene match: 6. CDR3 length equals 14 residues. Germline V gene sequence: CDR1 SGHRS, CDR2 YFSETQ.

The rearrangement joins TRBV5-1 to TRBJ1-1, with D possibly TRBD1 on 6 matching bases. Trimming removed 0 bases at V and 6 bases at J, with 15 bases between. The CDR3 consists of 15 residues. Germline loops: CDR1 SGHRS, CDR2 YFSETQ. The DNA of the CDR3 is TGCGCCAGCAGCTTGGGACAGGTCGGTGGATCTGAAGCTTTCTTT. The encoded protein is CASSLGQVGGSEAFF.

This sequence joins TRBV30 and TRBJ2-5; 7 nucleotides agree with TRBD2. The J call may be incorrect, as the DNA end agrees better with TRBJ2-7. The CDR3 totals 14 residues. CDR1 is GTSNPN, CDR2 SVGIG, per germline (reference sequence). CDR3 loop: CAWSKSSGQYEQYF. In DNA form, the CDR3 reads TGTGCCTGGAGTAAGTCTAGCGGACAATACGAGCAGTACTTC.

The CDR3 is CASSIIRGDRGNEQYF. The CDR3 nucleotides read TGTGCCAGTAGTATCATAAGAGGGGACAGGGGCAACGAGCAGTACTTC. The chain carries TRBV19 and TRBJ2-7; TRBD1 matches at 10 bases. The CDR3 totals 16 residues. The junction had 10 bases not matched to a gene; V was cut back by 3 bases and J by 5 bases. Germline V lookup: CDR1 LNHDA, CDR2 SQIVND (reference sequence).

CDR3 residues: CASSLGPGGTSYEQYF. CDR3 nucleotide sequence: TGCGCCAGCAGCTTGGGTCCGGGGGGGACCTCCTACGAGCAGTACTTC. V usage is TRBV5-1 and J usage is TRBJ2-7; TRBD2 agrees at 8 bases. This CDR3 contains 16 residues. Germline V gene data show CDR1 as SGHRS and CDR2 as YFSETQ. V shed 0 bases and J 0 bases; nucleotides not matched to a gene: 5.

The rearrangement uses TRBV7-3 and TRBJ1-6; D is possibly TRBD1 (5 bases). The CDR3 contains 13 residues. V dropped 5 bases and J dropped 11 bases, with 13 bases sitting between them. CDR1 is SGHTA, CDR2 FQGTGA, per germline. The CDR3 sequence: CASSAGGEAPLHF. DNA of the CDR3: TGTGCCAGCAGCGCCGGAGGGGAAGCACCCCTCCACTTT.

The chain carries TRBV7-8 and TRBJ1-2; possible D gene TRBD1, 5 bases. This CDR3 comprises 11 residues. Germline V lookup: CDR1 SGHVS, CDR2 FQNEAQ. The V and J ends lost 8 bases and 2 bases respectively, with 6 bases between them. The CDR3 protein is CASAGNYGYTF. The CDR3, as DNA: TGTGCCAGCGCAGGGAACTATGGCTACACCTTC.

This chain joins TRBV7-2 and TRBJ2-1, with TRBD1 matching over 8 bases. Looked up from germline, CDR1 is SGHTA and CDR2 is FQGNSA. Germline trimming cut 6 bases from V and 5 bases from J; bases unmatched to any gene: 9. This CDR3 spans 15 amino acids. CDR3 sequence reads: CASRAAGQGNNEQFF. CDR3 bases: TGTGCCAGCAGGGCCGCCGGACAGGGTAACAATGAGCAGTTCTTC.

The J gene is TRBJ2-3, the V gene TRBV7-9; 7 nucleotides agree with TRBD2. The V segment lost 0 bases and the J segment 1 base; nucleotides outside the gene matches: 1. The CDR3 is made up of 15 amino acids. Germline V gene sequence: CDR1 SEHNR, CDR2 FQNEAQ (reference sequence). CDR3 in amino acids: CASSLARGGTDTQYF. The CDR3 bases are TGTGCCAGCAGCTTAGCTCGGGGGGGCACAGATACGCAGTATTTT.

The rearrangement uses TRBV7-7 and TRBJ2-2, with TRBD2 matching 10 bases. There are 16 residues in the CDR3. V shed 5 bases and J 4 bases; nucleotides not matched to a gene: 7. The germline gives CDR1 SSHAT, CDR2 FNYEAQ (reference sequence). CDR3 protein: CASSTGAGGATGELFF. The CDR3 nucleotides are TGTGCCAGCAGCACCGGAGCGGGGGGGGCCACCGGGGAGCTGTTTTTT. Full variable domain (rest looked up from reference TRBV7-7 and TRBJ2-2): GAGVSQSPRYKVTKRGQDVTLRCDPISSHATLYWYQQALGQGPEFLTYFNYEAQPDKSGLPSDRFSAERPEGSISTLTIQRTEQRDSAMYRCASSTGAGGATGELFFGEGSRLTVL.

This clone was seen a handful of times. The rearrangement joins TRBV10-3 to TRBJ2-2, with a possible D match to TRBD1 (6 bases). CDR1 is ENHRY and CDR2 is SYGVKD in the germline V gene. This CDR3 region has 15 residues. Trimming pared 7 bases from V and 2 bases from J, leaving 14 bases between. The CDR3 protein is CAIKSGDTNTGELFF. In DNA, the CDR3 is TGTGCCATCAAGTCTGGGGACACCAACACCGGGGAGCTGTTTTTT.

A single count supports this clone. The chain couples TRBV11-2 to TRBJ1-3, with D possibly being TRBD1 (6 bases). Germline values: CDR1 SGHAT, CDR2 FQNNGV. V lost 5 bases, J lost 2 bases, and 10 bases lay in between. CDR3 size: 14 residues. In DNA form, the CDR3 reads TGTGCCAGCAGCAGGACAGATACTGGAAACACCATATATTTT. Translating gives CASSRTDTGNTIYF.

The rearrangement uses TRBV5-1 and TRBJ2-3, with D unclear. This CDR3 is built from 15 residues. Germline CDR1 reads SGHRS; CDR2 reads YFSETQ. Trimming left V 0 bases short and J 0 bases short, with 8 bases between. The CDR3 spells CASSLDPESTDTQYF. CDR3 nucleotides: TGCGCCAGCAGCTTGGATCCAGAAAGCACAGATACGCAGTATTTT.

The V gene is TRBV9, the J gene TRBJ1-1; D is uncertain. CDR1 is SGDLS and CDR2 is YYNGEE in the germline V gene. The CDR3 sequence is 14 residues long. Trimming pared 0 bases from V and 1 base from J, leaving 7 bases between. The CDR3 spells CASSVASRNTEAFF. The CDR3 bases are TGTGCCAGCAGCGTAGCTAGCAGGAACACTGAAGCTTTCTTT.

The rearrangement links TRBV4-1 to TRBJ2-1; 10 positions match TRBD2. The length of the CDR3 is 17 residues. Per the germline V gene, CDR1 is MGHRA and CDR2 is YSYEKL. J was trimmed by 6 bases and V by 0 bases; bases with no gene match: 8. CDR3 sequence: CASSQDPSGSLSNEQFF. The CDR3 DNA is TGCGCCAGCAGCCAAGATCCTAGCGGGAGTTTGTCCAATGAGCAGTTCTTC.

V is TRBV7-9 and J is TRBJ1-3, with a possible D match to TRBD1 (5 bases). The germline CDR1 and CDR2 sequences are SEHNR and FQNEAQ (reference sequence). The CDR3 is 14 residues long. The V end lost 5 bases, the J end lost 2 bases, and 10 bases lay between the germline ends. The CDR3 region has the DNA TGTGCCAGCAGCGCTCCGGGGGCTGGAAACACCATATATTTT. This sequence encodes CASSAPGAGNTIYF.

The V and J genes are TRBV7-3 and TRBJ2-3; no clear D gene. This CDR3 is built from 14 residues. Trimming cost V 4 bases and J 6 bases, with 14 bases left between them. The germline CDR1 and CDR2 sequences are SGHTA and FQGTGA. This CDR3 reads CASSSEGLEDTQYF. DNA for the CDR3: TGTGCCAGCAGCTCAGAAGGCCTGGAGGATACGCAGTATTTT.

This clone came up once. The rearrangement joins TRBV6-6 to TRBJ2-1, with 7 bases matching TRBD2. Germline V lookup: CDR1 MNHNY, CDR2 SVGAGI (reference sequence). The CDR3 is made up of 12 amino acids. The trim removed 7 bases at V and 7 bases at J, leaving 4 bases unmatched. CDR3 nucleotides: TGTGCCAGCAAGCTAGCGGAAAATGAGCAGTTCTTC. Encoded protein: CASKLAENEQFF.